A selection of T cell receptor beta chains follows, all from one sample in a study of blood T cells in healthy people across ages. TCRdb re-derived calls from the 5' RACE reads in MiXCR, one entry per CDR3 protein. The sample holds 850,000 to 1,000,000 distinct CDR3 sequences; just over 50% are singletons and the top ten take 20% to 25%. Sequencing was performed on blood. Receptor source: a woman in her sixties or seventies in good health. The CDR3 runs from the conserved cysteine through the conserved F or W. Each record gives: CDR3 protein, CDR3 DNA, D gene, V gene, clone size, J gene. A D gene is named only where the DNA matches it firmly. Clone size, where shown, is once, few, many, or a class for clones that have expanded.

CDR3: CASSQYSLGEQYF
DNA: TGTGCCAGCAGCCAATATAGCTTAGGGGAGCAGTACTTC
D: NA
V: TRBV14
size: NA
J: TRBJ2-7

CDR3: CASSEADSGAHVLTF
DNA: TGCGCCAGCAGCGAAGCGGACTCTGGGGCCCACGTCCTGACTTTC
D: NA
V: TRBV5-1
size: NA
J: TRBJ2-6

CDR3: CASSLGGAGEQFF
DNA: TGCGCCAGCAGCTTGGGAGGGGCGGGAGAGCAGTTCTTC
D: TRBD2
V: TRBV7-7
size: NA
J: TRBJ2-1

CDR3: CASSEATEREQFF
DNA: TGTGCCAGCAGTGAAGCGACTGAACGTGAGCAGTTCTTC
D: NA
V: TRBV6-4
size: NA
J: TRBJ2-1

CDR3: CASRRDRARSVARNGYTF
DNA: TGTGCCAGCAGGAGAGACAGAGCACGATCGGTAGCGAGGAATGGCTACACCTTC
D: NA
V: TRBV6-2/TRBV6-3
size: few
J: TRBJ1-2

CDR3: CASLKGGQGTGANVLTF
DNA: TGTGCCAGCTTGAAGGGAGGACAGGGGACTGGGGCCAACGTCCTGACTTTC
D: TRBD1
V: TRBV27
size: NA
J: TRBJ2-6

CDR3: CSAREGQGRYNEQFF
DNA: TGCAGTGCTAGAGAGGGGCAGGGTCGTTACAATGAGCAGTTCTTC
D: NA
V: TRBV20-1
size: NA
J: TRBJ2-1

CDR3: CASTQGASYEQYF
DNA: TGCGCCAGCACACAGGGGGCATCCTACGAGCAGTACTTC
D: TRBD1
V: TRBV5-1
size: NA
J: TRBJ2-7

CDR3: CASSKRTGRNTIYF
DNA: TGTGCCAGCAGCAAAAGGACGGGGAGAAACACCATATATTTT
D: NA
V: TRBV21-1
size: NA
J: TRBJ1-3

CDR3: CASSPSGYYEQYF
DNA: TGTGCCAGCAGTCCATCAGGCTATTACGAGCAGTACTTC
D: NA
V: TRBV27
size: NA
J: TRBJ2-7

CDR3: CSVDKGPGGNTDTQYF
DNA: TGCAGCGTTGACAAGGGGCCAGGGGGAAACACAGATACGCAGTATTTT
D: TRBD1
V: TRBV29-1
size: few
J: TRBJ2-3

CDR3: CASSLMVGAGEQFF
DNA: TGTGCCAGCAGCCTAATGGTGGGGGCGGGTGAGCAGTTCTTC
D: NA
V: TRBV7-9
size: few
J: TRBJ2-1

CDR3: CSATLGRSYNSPLHF
DNA: TGCAGTGCTACCCTAGGAAGATCCTATAATTCACCCCTCCACTTT
D: NA
V: TRBV20-1
size: NA
J: TRBJ1-6

CDR3: CASSQEMGYRVRVATDTQYF
DNA: TGTGCCAGCAGCCAAGAGATGGGGTACAGGGTGAGAGTGGCCACAGATACGCAGTATTTT
D: NA
V: TRBV14
size: NA
J: TRBJ2-3

CDR3: CASRATGTSRDTQYF
DNA: TGTGCCAGCAGGGCGACCGGGACTAGCCGAGATACGCAGTATTTT
D: TRBD2
V: TRBV2
size: NA
J: TRBJ2-3

CDR3: CASSQSSTAKLFF
DNA: TGCGCCAGCAGCCAGTCCTCTACAGCAAAACTGTTTTTT
D: NA
V: TRBV4-1
size: NA
J: TRBJ1-4

CDR3: CASSLALDYGYTF
DNA: TGTGCCAGCAGCTTAGCGCTCGACTATGGCTACACCTTC
D: NA
V: TRBV7-9
size: NA
J: TRBJ1-2

CDR3: CASSLRSGTSGTDTQYF
DNA: TGTGCCAGCAGCTTACGTTCCGGGACTAGCGGTACAGATACGCAGTATTTT
D: TRBD2
V: TRBV7-9
size: NA
J: TRBJ2-3

CDR3: CASRSGTGTYEQYF
DNA: TGTGCCAGCAGGTCCGGGACAGGGACCTACGAGCAGTACTTC
D: TRBD1
V: TRBV6-2/TRBV6-3
size: many
J: TRBJ2-7

CDR3: CASNPGDGELFF
DNA: TGCGCCAGCAACCCCGGTGACGGGGAGCTGTTTTTT
D: NA
V: TRBV5-1
size: NA
J: TRBJ2-2

CDR3: CSARGSTSGRPYF
DNA: TGCAGTGCTAGAGGGTCCACTAGCGGGAGGCCGTACTTC
D: TRBD2
V: TRBV20-1
size: NA
J: TRBJ2-5

CDR3: CASSLTSGRVLSSGANVLTF
DNA: TGTGCCAGCAGCTTGACTAGCGGGAGGGTCCTAAGCTCTGGGGCCAACGTCCTGACTTTC
D: TRBD2
V: TRBV7-9
size: NA
J: TRBJ2-6

CDR3: CASSSKARYEQYF
DNA: TGTGCCAGCAGTTCAAAGGCTCGCTACGAGCAGTACTTC
D: NA
V: TRBV6-5
size: NA
J: TRBJ2-7

CDR3: CSAKRPLREGETQYF
DNA: TGCAGTGCCAAACGACCCTTGCGGGAGGGAGAGACCCAGTACTTC
D: TRBD2
V: TRBV20-1
size: NA
J: TRBJ2-5

CDR3: CASSPTGGVNIQYF
DNA: TGTGCCAGCAGTCCTACAGGGGGCGTAAACATTCAGTACTTC
D: TRBD1
V: TRBV6-5
size: NA
J: TRBJ2-4

CDR3: CASSQAEGGPFTDTQYF
DNA: TGTGCCAGCAGCCAAGCCGAGGGAGGCCCTTTCACAGATACGCAGTATTTT
D: NA
V: TRBV4-2
size: NA
J: TRBJ2-3

CDR3: CASTGLAGYYNEQFF
DNA: TGTGCCAGCACGGGACTAGCGGGATATTACAATGAGCAGTTCTTC
D: TRBD2
V: TRBV12-3/TRBV12-4
size: few
J: TRBJ2-1

CDR3: CSVDNRYNEQFF
DNA: TGCAGCGTTGACAATAGGTACAATGAGCAGTTCTTC
D: NA
V: TRBV29-1
size: NA
J: TRBJ2-1

CDR3: CASSQGLRGTEAFF
DNA: TGCGCCAGCAGCCAGGGCCTCCGGGGCACTGAAGCTTTCTTT
D: NA
V: TRBV4-1
size: NA
J: TRBJ1-1

CDR3: CASSHNRYEQYF
DNA: TGTGCCAGCAGCCACAACCGGTACGAGCAGTACTTC
D: NA
V: TRBV12-3/TRBV12-4
size: few
J: TRBJ2-7

CDR3: CASSEQGRYNEQFF
DNA: TGTGCCAGCAGTGAGCAGGGCCGGTACAATGAGCAGTTCTTC
D: NA
V: TRBV27
size: NA
J: TRBJ2-1